This T cell receptor (beta chain) was recorded in a study of blood T cell repertoires in COVID-19. In the study overall: Collection of acute and convalescent COVID-19 samples took place in the United States, Italy and Spain. PBMCs, B-cell-depleted T cells, or T cells were the source of the cDNA or gDNA that made up the material.

Patients at the Seattle site were enrolled during active infection and followed longitudinally. Original processing notes: Cell counts per sample came from amplifying reference gene primers. The table came from immunoSEQ multiplex PCR; TCRdb's copy has only in-frame clones and leaves some out. V, J and clone size are taken as reported in that table, and D and trimming were inferred from the DNA itself. The sample consists of a few hundred thousand clones, over 80% of them appearing once. Trimming removed 4 bases from V and 3 bases from J; junction bases left unmatched: 8. The CDR3 spans 15 residues. Germline V gene data show CDR1 as SQVTM and CDR2 as ANQGSEA.

Sequencing used peripheral blood. The receptor comes from a woman aged 70-85 years with COVID-19, enrolled during active disease. V gene TRBV29-1 combines with J gene TRBJ1-2, with 10 bases that match TRBD1. The CDR3 nucleotides read TGCAGCGTTGGGGGGGACAGGGGAATGGACTATGGCTACACCTTC. This translates into CSVGGDRGMDYGYTF.